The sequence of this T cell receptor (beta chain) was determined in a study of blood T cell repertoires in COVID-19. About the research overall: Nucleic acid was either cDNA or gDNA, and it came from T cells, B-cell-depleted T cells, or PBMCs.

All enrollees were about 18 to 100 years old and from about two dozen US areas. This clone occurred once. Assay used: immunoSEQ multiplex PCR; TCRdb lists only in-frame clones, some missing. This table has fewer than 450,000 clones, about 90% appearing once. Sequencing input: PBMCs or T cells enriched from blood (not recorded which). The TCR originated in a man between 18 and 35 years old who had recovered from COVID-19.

The CDR3 nucleotides are TGTGCCAGCAGCTCGCTTCTAGCGGGGGGCAGAGATACGCAGTATTTT. Translated: CASSSLLAGGRDTQYF. The V call is TRBV11-1, the J call TRBJ2-3; 11 bases match TRBD2. V was pared by 4 bases and J by 5 bases, with 8 bases of the junction left unmatched. This CDR3 is built from 16 residues. Germline assignment: CDR1 SGHAT and CDR2 FQDESV (reference sequence).